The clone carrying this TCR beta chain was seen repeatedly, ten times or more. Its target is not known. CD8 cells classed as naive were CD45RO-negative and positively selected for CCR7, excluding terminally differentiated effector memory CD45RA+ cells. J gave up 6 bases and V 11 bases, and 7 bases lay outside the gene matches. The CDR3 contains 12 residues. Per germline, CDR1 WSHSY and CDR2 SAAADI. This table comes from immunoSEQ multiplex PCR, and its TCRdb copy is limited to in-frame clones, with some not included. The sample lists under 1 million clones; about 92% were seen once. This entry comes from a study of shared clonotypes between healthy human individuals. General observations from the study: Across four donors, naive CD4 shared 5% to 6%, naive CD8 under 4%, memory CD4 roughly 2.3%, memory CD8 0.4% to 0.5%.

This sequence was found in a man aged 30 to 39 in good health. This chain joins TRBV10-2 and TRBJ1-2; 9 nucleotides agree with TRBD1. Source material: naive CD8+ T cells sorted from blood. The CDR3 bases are TGCGCCGTACAGGGGGCTTCCGATGGCTACACCTTC. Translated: CAVQGASDGYTF.